The next 23 T cell receptor beta chains were all read from a single sample in a study of T cell responses to AZD1222 COVID-19 vaccine (dated by TCRdb to 2020 to 2023). Receptors were amplified or captured by the immunoSEQ multiplex PCR assay. TCRdb obtained this table from immuneACCESS and retained in-frame rearrangements with V and J assigned. These tables miss some clones; where compared with another copy, unresolved V genes account for less than half of the shortfall, and the remainder is unexplained. Recorded for this sample are around 92,000 clones; under 95% of them occurred a single time. The top ten constitute 20% to 25% of the sample. Interpreted using the paper, the time point label stands for: baseline before first vaccination. Sample: peripheral blood, taken on day 0 of AZD1222 vaccination. The origin of the receptors is an adult in good health.

The genes are TRBV4-1 and TRBJ1-6; D is unresolved. The CDR3 totals 13 residues. The ends were cut back, 3 bases at V and 9 bases at J, with 9 bases in the middle. Germline V lookup: CDR1 MGHRA, CDR2 YSYEKL. This chain's CDR3 is CASSHGSGSPLHF. As DNA, the CDR3 is TGCGCCAGCAGCCATGGCTCGGGTTCACCCCTCCACTTT.

The chain links TRBV27 to TRBJ2-5, with a tentative D call TRBD2 (5 bases). This CDR3 is built from 16 residues. The germline CDR1 and CDR2 sequences are MNHEY and SMNVEV (reference sequence). V was clipped by 6 bases and J by 4 bases, with 21 bases between them. For the CDR3, the DNA is TGTGCCAGCAGCAATCACTGGACTGGCGCGTTAGAGACCCAGTACTTC. Its protein is CASSNHWTGALETQYF.

This chain links TRBV7-8 with TRBJ1-1, with 8 bases matching TRBD1. Germline CDR1 is SGHVS and CDR2 is FQNEAQ. V lost 1 base, J lost 5 bases, and 6 bases stayed unmatched. The CDR3 has 15 residues. The CDR3 reads CASSLGSRGLTEAFF. Written as DNA, the CDR3 is TGTGCCAGCAGCTTAGGGTCCAGGGGGCTGACTGAAGCTTTCTTT.

The chain combines TRBV20-1 with TRBJ2-7; weak D call: TRBD2 (7 bases). V was shortened by 3 bases and J by 3 bases, with 18 bases between the two germline ends. Germline assignment: CDR1 DFQATT and CDR2 SNEGSKA (reference sequence). The CDR3 is 15 residues long. CDR3 amino acids: CSASPLAGAYYEQYF. The CDR3 nucleotides read TGCAGTGCTAGTCCTCTGGCGGGGGCCTACTACGAGCAGTACTTC.

The chain joins TRBV3-1 (or the pseudogene TRBV3-2) to TRBJ2-1; D perhaps matches TRBD2 (7 bases). The CDR3 has 13 residues. The germline CDR1 and CDR2 sequences are LGHDT and YNNKEL (reference sequence). Trimming shortened V by 4 bases and J by 8 bases, and 12 bases separated the two germline ends. The CDR3 is CASSPRGGDEQFF. DNA of the CDR3: TGTGCCAGCAGCCCGAGAGGGGGGGATGAGCAGTTCTTC.

The chain combines TRBV4-3 with TRBJ1-4; D possibly corresponds to TRBD1 (6 bases). Germline CDR1 is LGHNA and CDR2 is YSLEER. This CDR3 is built from 14 residues. V dropped 4 bases and J dropped 3 bases, with 9 bases sitting between them. The CDR3, as DNA: TGCGCCAGCAGCCCCGGGACACCTAATGAAAAACTGTTTTTT. It specifies CASSPGTPNEKLFF.

The chain is built from TRBV7-8 and TRBJ1-3; D unresolved. This CDR3 is 14 amino acids long. From germline, CDR1 is SGHVS and CDR2 FQNEAQ. With 5 bases removed from V and 0 bases from J, the gap between germline ends came to 8 bases. The CDR3 nucleotides are TGTGCCAGCAGCCAAAGAGGCTCTGGAAACACCATATATTTT. Its protein is CASSQRGSGNTIYF.

The chain couples TRBV4-3 to TRBJ2-3; a possible D gene is TRBD2 (6 bases). The V end was cut by 4 bases, the J end by 2 bases, with 16 bases between. In germline, CDR1 is LGHNA, CDR2 YSLEER. The CDR3 consists of 16 residues. CDR3 residues: CASSPSSGGTTDTQYF. In nucleotides, the CDR3 is TGCGCCAGCAGCCCAAGCTCGGGCGGGACCACAGATACGCAGTATTTT.

The chain's CDR3 is CASRPSRGQGTTYEQYF. The CDR3 DNA reads TGTGCCAGCAGGCCAAGTAGGGGGCAGGGGACCACTTACGAGCAGTACTTC. The rearrangement uses TRBV7-2 and TRBJ2-7; 7 positions match TRBD1. The CDR3 runs 17 residues. Losses at the gene ends were 6 bases for V and 4 bases for J; bases not matched to a gene: 18. Looked up from germline, CDR1 is SGHTA and CDR2 is FQGNSA.

In this sample, this clone turned up a few times. This rearrangement joins TRBV2 to TRBJ2-1; no firm D call. The germline CDR1 and CDR2 sequences are SNHLY and FYNNEI. CDR3 length: 14 residues. Trimming left V 7 bases short and J 5 bases short, with 15 bases between. Here the CDR3 DNA reads TGTGCCAGCAAGAACCGGGCCCAAGACAATGAGCAGTTCTTC. Encoded protein: CASKNRAQDNEQFF.

The chain has TRBV6-1 and TRBJ2-7; 14 bases line up with TRBD2. The CDR3 sequence is 16 residues long. V lost 4 bases to trimming and J lost 3 bases; unmatched junction nucleotides: 5. Germline lookup yields CDR1 MNHNS and CDR2 SASEGT. CDR3: CASSGHGLAGGYEQYF. The DNA for the CDR3 is TGTGCCAGCAGTGGACACGGACTAGCGGGGGGCTACGAGCAGTACTTC.

The J gene is TRBJ1-6, the V gene TRBV6-5; a possible D gene is TRBD1 (5 bases). Germline CDR1 MNHEY, CDR2 SVGAGI. V was clipped by 4 bases and J by 6 bases, with 10 bases between them. CDR3 size: 14 residues. The CDR3 region is CASSLQETNSPLHF. CDR3 DNA sequence: TGTGCCAGCAGTTTACAGGAGACTAATTCACCCCTCCACTTT.

The chain uses TRBV7-9 and TRBJ2-1, with 7 bases lining up with TRBD2. With 8 bases clipped from V and 9 bases from J, the junction kept 13 bases outside the gene matches. Germline loops: CDR1 SEHNR, CDR2 FQNEAQ (reference sequence). CDR3 length equals 14 residues. Here the CDR3 reads CASVNQAASGEQFF. CDR3 DNA: TGTGCCAGCGTTAATCAAGCGGCTAGCGGTGAGCAGTTCTTC.

The V call is TRBV6-5, the J call TRBJ1-1, with 7 bases lining up with TRBD1. Trimming at V came to 8 bases and at J to 4 bases, leaving 7 bases not matched to a gene. This CDR3 contains 13 residues. Germline V lookup: CDR1 MNHEY, CDR2 SVGAGI. CDR3 in DNA: TGTGCCAGCGGTAGGGGGCAGGGCACTGAAGCTTTCTTT. This sequence encodes CASGRGQGTEAFF.

The chain couples TRBV19 to TRBJ2-5; possibly TRBD1 for D (6 bases). Trimming removed 3 bases at V and 1 base at J, with 12 bases between. The CDR3 contains 15 residues. Germline CDR1 and CDR2: LNHDA and SQIVND (reference sequence). The CDR3 DNA is TGTGCCAGTAGTATTTTGGCAGGGGTCCAAGAGACCCAGTACTTC. Its protein is CASSILAGVQETQYF.

This clone appeared a single time. The chain uses TRBV19 and TRBJ1-5; no reliable D call. Germline CDR1 and CDR2: LNHDA and SQIVND (reference sequence). The CDR3 runs to 12 residues. V lost 5 bases and J lost 8, with 10 bases in between. CDR3 protein: CASSGVGEPQHF. DNA for the CDR3: TGTGCCAGTAGTGGGGTTGGGGAGCCCCAGCATTTT.

The V and J genes are TRBV4-3 and TRBJ1-5; 7 bases line up with TRBD1. CDR1 is LGHNA and CDR2 is YSLEER in the germline V gene. This CDR3 contains 15 residues. V lost 4 bases and J lost 4; bases outside the gene matches: 7. The CDR3 DNA follows: TGCGCCAGCAGCCGGTCAGGGGGAGTAAATCAGCCCCAGCATTTT. Protein sequence: CASSRSGGVNQPQHF.

The chain couples TRBV12-3 or TRBV12-4 to TRBJ1-4; D is perhaps TRBD1 (5 bases). The V end was cut by 1 base, the J end by 11 bases, with 11 bases between. This CDR3 has 13 amino acids. Written as DNA, the CDR3 is TGTGCCAGCAGTTTAGAGGGGACCGAGAAACTGTTTTTT. Residues: CASSLEGTEKLFF.

This clone has a single count. The CDR3 region is CASSLLGLGYTF. CDR3 nucleotides: TGTGCCAGCAGTTTATTGGGACTTGGCTACACCTTC. The chain has TRBV28 and TRBJ1-2, with D possibly TRBD1 on 5 matching bases. The CDR3 has 12 residues. CDR1 and CDR2 from the germline V gene are MDHEN and SYDVKM. The V and J ends lost 1 base and 7 bases respectively, with 7 bases between them.

The rearrangement joins TRBV4-3 to TRBJ1-1; no reliable D call. Germline CDR1 and CDR2: LGHNA and YSLEER. V was cut by 0 bases and J by 10 bases, with 15 bases left in between. This CDR3 region has 14 residues. The CDR3 region is CASSQDRGGGGAFF. The CDR3 DNA is TGCGCCAGCAGCCAAGATCGGGGAGGAGGCGGAGCTTTCTTT.

V and J are TRBV5-5 and TRBJ2-5, with D unresolved. Trimming shortened V by 0 bases and J by 5 bases, and 11 bases separated the two germline ends. The CDR3 sequence is 14 residues long. The germline gives CDR1 SGHKS, CDR2 YYEKEE (reference sequence). CDR3 DNA: TGTGCCAGCAGCTTGGTAACTGGGGTGGAGACCCAGTACTTC. This encodes CASSLVTGVETQYF.

This clone has only one observation. This chain links TRBV3-1 (or the pseudogene TRBV3-2) with TRBJ2-7; 11 nucleotides agree with TRBD2. This CDR3 is 18 amino acids long. Germline V lookup: CDR1 LGHDT, CDR2 YNNKEL (reference sequence). V trimming: 0 bases; J trimming: 2 bases; junction bases outside the gene matches: 9. DNA for the CDR3: TGTGCCAGCAGCCAAGAAATCCCTAGCGGGGGGAGAACCTACGAGCAGTACTTC. Its translation is CASSQEIPSGGRTYEQYF.

The chain joins TRBV4-3 to TRBJ1-5; the match to TRBD1 covers 7 bases. CDR1 LGHNA and CDR2 YSLEER come from the germline V gene. CDR3 length: 15 residues. V dropped 3 bases and J dropped 4; count of bases not matched to a gene: 6. The CDR3 sequence is CASSQLTGFNQPQHF. The CDR3 DNA reads TGCGCCAGCAGCCAGCTGACAGGGTTTAATCAGCCCCAGCATTTT.